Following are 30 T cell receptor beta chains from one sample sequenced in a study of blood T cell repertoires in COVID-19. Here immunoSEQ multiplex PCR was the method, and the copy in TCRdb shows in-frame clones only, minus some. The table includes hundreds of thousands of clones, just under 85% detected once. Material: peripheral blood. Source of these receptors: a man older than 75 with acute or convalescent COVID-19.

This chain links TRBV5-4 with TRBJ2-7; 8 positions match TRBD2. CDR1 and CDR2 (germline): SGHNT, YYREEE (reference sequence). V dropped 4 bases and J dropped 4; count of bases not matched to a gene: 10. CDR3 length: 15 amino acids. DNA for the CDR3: TGTGCCAGCAGCGCACTTAGCGGGGCCAGGTACGAGCAGTACTTC. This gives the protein CASSALSGARYEQYF.

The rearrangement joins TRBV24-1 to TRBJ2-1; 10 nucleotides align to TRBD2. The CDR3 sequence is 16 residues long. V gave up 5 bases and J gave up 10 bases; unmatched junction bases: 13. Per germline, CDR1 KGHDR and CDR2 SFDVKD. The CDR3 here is CATSVPDGSGRQEQFF. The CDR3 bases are TGTGCCACCAGTGTCCCGGATGGTAGCGGGAGGCAGGAGCAGTTCTTC.

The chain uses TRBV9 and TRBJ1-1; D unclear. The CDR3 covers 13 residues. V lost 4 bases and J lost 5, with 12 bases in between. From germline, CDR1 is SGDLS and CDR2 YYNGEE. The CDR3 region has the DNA TGTGCCAGCAGCCTTAGCGGGTATACTGAAGCTTTCTTT. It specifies CASSLSGYTEAFF.

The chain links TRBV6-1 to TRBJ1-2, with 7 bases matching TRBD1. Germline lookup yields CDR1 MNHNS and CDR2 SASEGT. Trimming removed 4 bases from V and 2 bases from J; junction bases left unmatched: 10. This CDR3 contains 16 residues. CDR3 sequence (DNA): TGTGCCAGCAGTGCCTCTGTGACAGGGCGGAACTATGGCTACACCTTC. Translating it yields CASSASVTGRNYGYTF.

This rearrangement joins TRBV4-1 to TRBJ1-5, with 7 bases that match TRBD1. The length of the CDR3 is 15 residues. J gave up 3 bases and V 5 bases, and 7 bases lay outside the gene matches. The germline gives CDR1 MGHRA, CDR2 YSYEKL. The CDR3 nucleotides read TGCGCCAGCAGCTTCGCAGGGGGTTCCAATCAGCCCCAGCATTTT. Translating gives CASSFAGGSNQPQHF.

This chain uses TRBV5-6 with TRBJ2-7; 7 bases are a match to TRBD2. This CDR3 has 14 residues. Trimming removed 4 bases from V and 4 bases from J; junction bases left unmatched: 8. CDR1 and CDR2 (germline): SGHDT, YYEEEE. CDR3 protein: CASSRRGSAYEQYF. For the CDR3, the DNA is TGTGCCAGCAGCCGCCGCGGGAGCGCGTACGAGCAGTACTTC.

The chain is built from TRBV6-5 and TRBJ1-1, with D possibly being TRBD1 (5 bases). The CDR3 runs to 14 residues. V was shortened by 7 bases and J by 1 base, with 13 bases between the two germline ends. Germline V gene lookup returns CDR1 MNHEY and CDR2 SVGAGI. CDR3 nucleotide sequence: TGTGCCAGCACCCGACAGTCGGAGAACACTGAAGCTTTCTTT. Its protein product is CASTRQSENTEAFF.

The CDR3 loop is CAISETGSHSEEQYF. DNA for the CDR3: TGTGCCATCAGTGAAACGGGGTCCCACTCAGAGGAGCAGTACTTC. The genes are TRBV10-3 and TRBJ2-7, with D possibly TRBD2 on 5 matching bases. Trimming cost V 3 bases and J 7 bases, with 19 bases left between them. Germline V CDR1 and CDR2: ENHRY, SYGVKD. The CDR3 is 15 amino acids.

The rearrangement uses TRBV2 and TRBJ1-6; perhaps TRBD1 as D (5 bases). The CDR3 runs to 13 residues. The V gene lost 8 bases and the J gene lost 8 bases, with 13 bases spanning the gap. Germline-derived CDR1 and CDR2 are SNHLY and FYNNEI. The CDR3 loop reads CASGTPRDSPLHF. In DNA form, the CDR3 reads TGTGCCAGCGGGACTCCCCGTGATTCACCCCTCCACTTT.

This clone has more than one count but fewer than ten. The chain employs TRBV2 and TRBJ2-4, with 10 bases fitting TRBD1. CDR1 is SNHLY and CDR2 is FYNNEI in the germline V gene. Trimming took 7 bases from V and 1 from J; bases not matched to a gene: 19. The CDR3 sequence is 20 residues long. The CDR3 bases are TGTGCCAGCACCCGATTGTTGGGGACAGGGGCTTCCGTGGCCAAAAACATTCAGTACTTC. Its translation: CASTRLLGTGASVAKNIQYF.

CDR3 DNA sequence: TGTGCCAGCAGCCAAGAAGCCCGTGGTCAGCCCCAGCATTTT. This gives the protein CASSQEARGQPQHF. This chain connects TRBV3-1 (or the pseudogene TRBV3-2) to TRBJ1-5; D is unresolved. Trimming left V 0 bases short and J 6 bases short, with 9 bases between. Germline V gene lookup returns CDR1 LGHDT and CDR2 YNNKEL (reference sequence). CDR3 length: 14 residues.

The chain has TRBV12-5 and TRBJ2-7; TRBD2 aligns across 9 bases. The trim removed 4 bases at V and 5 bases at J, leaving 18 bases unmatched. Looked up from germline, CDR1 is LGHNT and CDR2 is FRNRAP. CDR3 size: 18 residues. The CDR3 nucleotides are TGTGCTAGTGGTTCTCCCCGGTTGGCGGGAGGGAATCACAACGAGCAGTACTTC. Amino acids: CASGSPRLAGGNHNEQYF.

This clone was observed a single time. The CDR3 spells CASSLTSGRTNEQFF. The CDR3 coding sequence is TGCGCCAGCAGCTTGACTAGCGGGAGGACTAATGAGCAGTTCTTC. The chain has TRBV5-1 and TRBJ2-1, with 12 bases that match TRBD2. Trimming cost V 1 base and J 7 bases; bases outside gene matches: 3. This CDR3 spans 15 amino acids. Germline V gene data show CDR1 as SGHRS and CDR2 as YFSETQ. Based on the CDR3 plus reference TRBV5-1 and TRBJ2-1, the full variable domain is KAGVTQTPRYLIKTRGQQVTLSCSPISGHRSVSWYQQTPGQGLQFLFEYFSETQRNKGNFPGRFSGRQFSNSRSEMNVSTLELGDSALYLCASSLTSGRTNEQFFGPGTRLTVL.

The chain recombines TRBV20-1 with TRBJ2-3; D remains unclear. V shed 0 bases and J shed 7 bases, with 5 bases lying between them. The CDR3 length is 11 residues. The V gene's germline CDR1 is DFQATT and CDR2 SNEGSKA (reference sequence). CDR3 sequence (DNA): TGCAGTGCTAGAGAACTATATACGCAGTATTTT. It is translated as CSARELYTQYF.

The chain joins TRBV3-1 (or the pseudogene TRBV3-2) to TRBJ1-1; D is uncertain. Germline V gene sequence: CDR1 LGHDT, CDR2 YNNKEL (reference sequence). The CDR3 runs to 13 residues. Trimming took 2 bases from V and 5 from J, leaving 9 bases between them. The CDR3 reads CASSQSSRTEAFF. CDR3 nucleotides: TGTGCCAGCAGCCAATCCTCGAGGACTGAAGCTTTCTTT.

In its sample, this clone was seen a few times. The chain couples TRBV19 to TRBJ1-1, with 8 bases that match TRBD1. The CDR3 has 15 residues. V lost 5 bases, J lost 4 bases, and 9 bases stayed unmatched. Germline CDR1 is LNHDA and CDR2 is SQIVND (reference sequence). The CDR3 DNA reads TGTGCCAGTAGTGTTAAGACAGGGGCGTTCACTGAAGCTTTCTTT. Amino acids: CASSVKTGAFTEAFF.

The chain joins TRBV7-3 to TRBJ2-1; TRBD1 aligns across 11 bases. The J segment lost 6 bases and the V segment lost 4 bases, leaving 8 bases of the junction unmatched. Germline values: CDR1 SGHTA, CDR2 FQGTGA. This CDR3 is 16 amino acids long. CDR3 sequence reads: CASSSRGTGGINEQFF. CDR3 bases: TGTGCCAGCAGCTCGCGAGGGACAGGGGGTATCAATGAGCAGTTCTTC.

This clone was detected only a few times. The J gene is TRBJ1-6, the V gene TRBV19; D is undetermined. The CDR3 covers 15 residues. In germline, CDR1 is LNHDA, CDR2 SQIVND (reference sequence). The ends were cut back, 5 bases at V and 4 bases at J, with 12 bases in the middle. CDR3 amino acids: CASSFGQPYNSPLHF. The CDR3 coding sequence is TGTGCCAGTAGTTTTGGGCAGCCTTATAATTCACCCCTCCACTTT.

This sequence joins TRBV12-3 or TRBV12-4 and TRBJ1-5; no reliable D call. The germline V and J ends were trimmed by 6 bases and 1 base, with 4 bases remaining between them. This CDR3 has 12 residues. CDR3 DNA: TGTGCCAGCAGGTCAAGCAATCAGCCCCAGCATTTT. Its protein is CASRSSNQPQHF.

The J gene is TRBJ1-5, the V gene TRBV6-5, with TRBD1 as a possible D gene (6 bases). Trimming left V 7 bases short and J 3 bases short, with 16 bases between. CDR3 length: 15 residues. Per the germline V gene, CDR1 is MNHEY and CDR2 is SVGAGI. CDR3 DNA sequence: TGTGCCAGCACCGGAAGGCAGGGGTCCAATCAGCCCCAGCATTTT. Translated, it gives CASTGRQGSNQPQHF.

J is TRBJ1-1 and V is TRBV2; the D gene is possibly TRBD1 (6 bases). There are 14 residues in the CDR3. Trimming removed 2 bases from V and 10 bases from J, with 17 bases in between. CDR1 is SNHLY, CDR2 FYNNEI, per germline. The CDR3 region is CASSEIGGPRGAFF. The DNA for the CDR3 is TGTGCCAGCAGTGAAATTGGGGGCCCCAGGGGAGCTTTCTTT.

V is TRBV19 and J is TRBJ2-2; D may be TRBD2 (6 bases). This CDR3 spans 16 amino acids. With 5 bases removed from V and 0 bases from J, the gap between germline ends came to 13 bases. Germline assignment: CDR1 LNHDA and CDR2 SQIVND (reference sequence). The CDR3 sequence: CASSSRASANTGELFF. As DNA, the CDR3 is TGTGCCAGTAGTTCCCGGGCTAGCGCGAACACCGGGGAGCTGTTTTTT.

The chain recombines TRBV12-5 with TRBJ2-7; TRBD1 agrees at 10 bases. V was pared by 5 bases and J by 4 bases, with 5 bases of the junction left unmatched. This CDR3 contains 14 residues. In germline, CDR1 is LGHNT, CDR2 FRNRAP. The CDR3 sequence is CASGPDRGEYEQYF. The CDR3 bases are TGTGCTAGTGGTCCGGACAGGGGGGAGTACGAGCAGTACTTC.

CDR3 bases: TGTGCCCTTAAAGGAGTCTACAATGAGCAGTTCTTC. The encoded protein is CALKGVYNEQFF. This chain connects TRBV10-3 to TRBJ2-1; D is uncertain. The CDR3 extends over 12 amino acids. Trimming left V 11 bases short and J 3 bases short, with 11 bases between. Germline V gives CDR1 ENHRY, CDR2 SYGVKD.

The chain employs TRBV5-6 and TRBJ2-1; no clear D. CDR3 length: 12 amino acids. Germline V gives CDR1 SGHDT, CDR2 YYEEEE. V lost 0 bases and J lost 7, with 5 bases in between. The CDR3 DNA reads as TGTGCCAGCAGCTTGGGCACTAATGAGCAGTTCTTC. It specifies CASSLGTNEQFF.

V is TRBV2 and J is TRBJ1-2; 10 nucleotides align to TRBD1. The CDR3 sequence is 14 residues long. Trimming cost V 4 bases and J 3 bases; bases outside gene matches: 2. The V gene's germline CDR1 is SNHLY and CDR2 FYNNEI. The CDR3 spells CASSADRGDYGYTF. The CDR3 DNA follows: TGTGCCAGCAGTGCGGACAGGGGGGACTATGGCTACACCTTC.

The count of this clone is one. The DNA of the CDR3 is TGTGCCAGCAGTGAAGGGGTTTTGGGGGGAAGCAATCAGCCCCAGCATTTT. Residues: CASSEGVLGGSNQPQHF. V gene TRBV6-1 combines with J gene TRBJ1-5; weak D call: TRBD1 (5 bases). The V gene's germline CDR1 is MNHNS and CDR2 SASEGT. Between the trimmed V and J ends, which lost 1 base and 1 base, there was a span of 14 bases. The CDR3 has 17 residues.

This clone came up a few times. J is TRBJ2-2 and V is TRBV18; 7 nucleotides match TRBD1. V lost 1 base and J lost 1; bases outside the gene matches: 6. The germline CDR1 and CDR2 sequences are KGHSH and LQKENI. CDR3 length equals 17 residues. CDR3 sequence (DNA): TGTGCCAGCTCACCACTTCAAGCAGGGGGGAACACCGGGGAGCTGTTTTTT. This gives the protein CASSPLQAGGNTGELFF.

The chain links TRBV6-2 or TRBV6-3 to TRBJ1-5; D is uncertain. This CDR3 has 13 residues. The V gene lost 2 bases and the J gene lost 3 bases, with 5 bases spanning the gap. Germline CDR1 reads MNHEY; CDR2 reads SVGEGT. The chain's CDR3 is CASSYDSNQPQHF. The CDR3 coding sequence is TGTGCCAGCAGTTACGACTCCAATCAGCCCCAGCATTTT.

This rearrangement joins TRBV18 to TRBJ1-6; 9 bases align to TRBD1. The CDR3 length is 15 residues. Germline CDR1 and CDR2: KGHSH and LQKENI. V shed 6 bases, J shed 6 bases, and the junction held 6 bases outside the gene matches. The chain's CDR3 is CASSSQGAANSPLHF. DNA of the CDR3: TGTGCCAGCTCGTCACAGGGGGCGGCTAATTCACCCCTCCACTTT.